This T cell receptor beta chain was documented in a study of shared clonotypes between healthy human individuals. Study outcomes and limitations: Although depth was large, rarefaction showed that sequencing of the sorted subsets was incomplete. Naive CD4 clonotypes overlapped across a handful of donors at around 4.8%.

Sequencing was performed with immunoSEQ multiplex PCR; in TCRdb, only in-frame clones are kept and a portion is missing. Of around 2,000,000 clones listed, roughly 95% were seen once; the top ten hold 0.1% to 0.15%. Turning to this clone: Its cognate antigen is unknown.

Sequencing was performed on naive CD4+ T cells sorted from blood. Subset defined: CD45RA+ positively selected. The TCR originated in a man younger than 35 in good health.

CDR3 in amino acids: CAWSAQLAGGADTQYF. In DNA form, the CDR3 reads TGTGCCTGGAGTGCCCAACTAGCGGGGGGCGCCGATACGCAGTATTTT. This chain uses TRBV30 with TRBJ2-3; 12 bases align to TRBD2. V shed 1 base and J 6 bases; nucleotides not matched to a gene: 8. The germline CDR1 and CDR2 sequences are GTSNPN and SVGIG (reference sequence). CDR3 length equals 16 residues. Based on the CDR3 plus reference TRBV30 and TRBJ2-3, the full variable domain is SQTIHQWPATLVQPVGSPLSLECTVEGTSNPNLYWYRQAAGRGLQLLFYSVGIGQISSEVPQNLSASRPQDRQFILSSKKLLLSDSGFYLCAWSAQLAGGADTQYFGPGTRLTVL.